The clone carrying this TCR beta chain was seen a few times. MiXCR, run by TCRdb on the 5' RACE reads, gives a single entry per CDR3 protein. The sample has around 29,000 distinct CDR3 sequences, 8.5% to 12% seen once; the top ten hold less than 35%. V dropped 1 base and J dropped 6 bases, with 13 bases sitting between them. From germline, CDR1 is SGHRS and CDR2 YFSETQ. The CDR3 loop spans 14 amino acids. This sample is part of a study of spatial heterogeneity in lung cancer. The overall study: The 65 or so donors had untreated early-stage non-small cell lung cancer.

Time point given: blood at routine non-recurrence follow-up after resection. The chain has TRBV5-1 and TRBJ1-2, with D unresolved. Sequenced material: PBMCs, taken at follow-up. This TCR was recovered from a female donor with early-stage non-small cell lung cancer. The CDR3 loop reads CASSLPGPAHGYTF. The CDR3 nucleotides are TGCGCCAGCAGCTTGCCGGGCCCAGCTCATGGCTACACCTTC.